This T cell receptor (beta chain) originates from a study of long-term antiretroviral therapy in people with HIV. Findings of the study overall: Blood specimens, gathered between the mid-2000s and the late 2010s, were possibly obtained under older ART regimens.

All donors provided no fewer than one pre-ART and no fewer than two post-ART PBMC samples. immunoSEQ v3.0 was run at survey level. Method: immunoSEQ multiplex PCR; TCRdb's copy keeps in-frame clones and lacks some. The repertoire holds 30,000 to 40,000 clones, with 90% to 95% as singletons. The germline V gene encodes CDR1 SGHNT and CDR2 YYREEE (reference sequence). Trimming left V 4 bases short and J 3 bases short, with 21 bases between. The CDR3 contains 17 residues. Concerning this clone: Its antigen is still unknown.

The TCR was taken from a woman aged 45-59 years with HIV. This specimen consisted of unsorted PBMCs, obtained more than 5 years after starting antiretroviral therapy. The rearrangement links TRBV5-4 to TRBJ2-3, with D uncertain. The CDR3 bases are TGTGCCAGCAGCCAGTCCCGTCACCGCCCCGGGACAGATACGCAGTATTTT. The encoded protein is CASSQSRHRPGTDTQYF.